The 20 T cell receptor beta chains listed next were all sequenced from one sample in a study of identical twins. A single record per CDR3 protein comes from TCRdb applying MiXCR to the 5' RACE reads. The sample records 690,000 or so distinct CDR3 sequences, more than 6.5% being singletons. The sample also formed part of further work on yellow fever vaccine responses in identical twins.

Sequencing was done on a sample of PBMCs. The receptors here all came from a woman aged 18-30 years in good health.

The V call is TRBV12-3 or TRBV12-4, the J call TRBJ2-7; no reliable D call. The V and J ends lost 5 bases and 5 bases respectively, with 13 bases between them. This CDR3 is built from 13 residues. The CDR3 DNA sequence: TGTGCCAGCAGTCCACCCCTTGGCCACGAGCAGTACTTC. This encodes CASSPPLGHEQYF.

CDR3 DNA: TGTGCCAGCAGTCCCGAGGGGGACAGGGCGGCTTACGAGCAGTACTTC. This sequence encodes CASSPEGDRAAYEQYF. The chain is built from TRBV28 and TRBJ2-7; 9 positions match TRBD1. V lost 5 bases, J lost 4 bases, and 12 bases stayed unmatched. The germline CDR1 and CDR2 sequences are MDHEN and SYDVKM. The CDR3 extends over 16 amino acids.

The rearrangement joins TRBV28 to TRBJ2-5; unclear D gene. Trimming removed 5 bases from V and 3 bases from J, with 10 bases in between. Per germline, CDR1 MDHEN and CDR2 SYDVKM. The CDR3 has 13 residues. CDR3 residues: CASSTLTKETQYF. The CDR3 nucleotides are TGTGCCAGCAGTACATTGACCAAAGAGACCCAGTACTTC.

This clonotype was seen many times. This chain connects TRBV15 to TRBJ2-3; 7 positions match TRBD1. CDR3 size: 16 residues. CDR1 LNHNV and CDR2 YYDKDF come from the germline V gene (reference sequence). V gave up 2 bases and J gave up 1 base; unmatched junction bases: 6. The CDR3 region is CATSRLQGDGTDTQYF. The CDR3 coding sequence is TGTGCCACCAGCAGACTGCAGGGGGATGGCACAGATACGCAGTATTTT.

This clonotype came up many times. The chain joins TRBV12-3 or TRBV12-4 to TRBJ2-2; D not certain. The CDR3 has 14 amino acids. Trimming took off 6 bases at V and 5 bases at J, with 13 bases between the two ends. The CDR3 protein is CASSRERLTGELFF. The CDR3 nucleotides are TGTGCCAGCAGCCGAGAGAGATTGACCGGGGAGCTGTTTTTT.

The rearrangement uses TRBV12-3 or TRBV12-4 and TRBJ2-3; 8 nucleotides align to TRBD2. CDR3 length: 15 residues. Trimming at V came to 3 bases and at J to 1 base, leaving 3 bases not matched to a gene. The CDR3 here is CASSFETSGTDTQYF. The CDR3 nucleotides are TGTGCCAGCAGTTTTGAGACTAGCGGCACAGATACGCAGTATTTT.

This clonotype was detected only a few times. The gene calls are TRBV19 and TRBJ1-2; the D gene is possibly TRBD1 (5 bases). CDR1 is LNHDA and CDR2 is SQIVND in the germline V gene (reference sequence). The CDR3 loop spans 13 amino acids. Trimming stripped 5 bases from V and 8 bases from J, with 15 bases between. CDR3 region: CASSPRGARGYTF. CDR3 nucleotides: TGTGCCAGTAGTCCGAGGGGCGCGAGGGGCTACACCTTC.

The CDR3 coding sequence is TGTGCCGGTAGCGAGGGGGACACCGGGGAGCTGTTTTTT. Amino acids: CAGSEGDTGELFF. V and J are TRBV6-6 and TRBJ2-2, with D perhaps matching TRBD1 (6 bases). Germline V gives CDR1 MNHNY, CDR2 SVGAGI (reference sequence). The CDR3 totals 13 residues. V lost 11 bases to trimming and J lost 3 bases, with 13 bases between them.

This clonotype appeared a few times. The V call is TRBV14, the J call TRBJ2-5, with D perhaps TRBD2 (6 bases). CDR3 length: 13 residues. Trimming took off 1 base at V and 9 bases at J, with 12 bases between the two ends. Germline CDR1 and CDR2: SGHDN and FVKESK. The CDR3 bases are TGTGCCAGCAGCCAAGGAGGAGGGGAGGCCCAGTACTTC. Amino acid sequence: CASSQGGGEAQYF. The whole variable domain, remainder taken from reference TRBV14 and TRBJ2-5, is EAGVTQFPSHSVIEKGQTVTLRCDPISGHDNLYWYRRVMGKEIKFLLHFVKESKQDESGMPNNRFLAERTGGTYSTLKVQPAELEDSGVYFCASSQGGGEAQYFGPGTRLLVL.

This clonotype was seen a handful of times. The chain uses TRBV6-2 or TRBV6-3 and TRBJ2-2, with D possibly being TRBD2 (5 bases). V was cut by 8 bases and J by 6 bases, with 19 bases left in between. CDR1 is MNHEY and CDR2 is SVGEGT in the germline V gene. The CDR3 loop spans 15 amino acids. CDR3 sequence reads: CASRTVAEGAGELFF. Written as DNA, the CDR3 is TGTGCCAGCCGTACCGTTGCTGAGGGTGCCGGGGAGCTGTTTTTT.

This clonotype has only a few counts. This CDR3 reads CASSQDGPESTDTQYF. The CDR3 DNA follows: TGTGCCAGCAGCCAAGACGGTCCGGAAAGCACAGATACGCAGTATTTT. The V gene is TRBV4-2, the J gene TRBJ2-3; no clear D. Trimming removed 0 bases at V and 0 bases at J, with 10 bases between. This CDR3 is 16 amino acids long. Germline CDR1 reads LGHNA; CDR2 reads YNFKEQ.

The table lists this clonotype with a few counts. The gene calls are TRBV9 and TRBJ2-2; 7 nucleotides line up with TRBD2. Germline loops: CDR1 SGDLS, CDR2 YYNGEE. J lost 6 bases, V lost 3 bases, and 11 bases had no gene match. This CDR3 has 16 residues. The chain's CDR3 is CASSDIGLGGAGELFF. The CDR3 DNA is TGTGCCAGCAGCGACATAGGGCTTGGGGGGGCCGGGGAGCTGTTTTTT.

This clonotype appeared many times. V is TRBV4-3 and J is TRBJ2-1, with a weak D call TRBD2 (6 bases). Germline V gives CDR1 LGHNA, CDR2 YSLEER. The CDR3 loop spans 17 amino acids. V lost 0 bases and J 4 bases, leaving 16 bases between the germline ends. Here the CDR3 DNA reads TGCGCCAGCAGCCAAGAAATCCGGGGGACTGGATACAATGAGCAGTTCTTC. Its protein is CASSQEIRGTGYNEQFF.

This clonotype has a count of ten or more. This rearrangement joins TRBV24-1 to TRBJ2-5; maybe TRBD2 (5 bases). With 1 base removed from V and 4 bases from J, the gap between germline ends came to 6 bases. Per germline, CDR1 KGHDR and CDR2 SFDVKD. The CDR3 consists of 13 residues. CDR3 in DNA: TGTGCCACCAGTGATTTAGAGGGAGAGACCCAGTACTTC. Protein sequence: CATSDLEGETQYF.

This clonotype was picked up many times. The genes are TRBV27 and TRBJ2-7; D is unresolved. This CDR3 comprises 13 residues. The V end was cut by 2 bases, the J end by 3 bases, with 8 bases between. Germline V gene lookup returns CDR1 MNHEY and CDR2 SMNVEV (reference sequence). The CDR3 is CASSLGPDYEQYF. CDR3 DNA sequence: TGTGCCAGCAGTTTAGGGCCCGACTACGAGCAGTACTTC.

The gene calls are TRBV20-1 and TRBJ2-3, with D possibly being TRBD2 (5 bases). The CDR3 has 14 residues. Germline values: CDR1 DFQATT, CDR2 SNEGSKA (reference sequence). V was shortened by 5 bases and J by 1 base, with 13 bases between the two germline ends. CDR3 nucleotides: TGCAGTGCTGAGGACTCGCGAGGCACAGATACGCAGTATTTT. Residues: CSAEDSRGTDTQYF.

This clonotype was recorded many times. V is TRBV27 and J is TRBJ2-7; D not certain. The CDR3 spans 15 residues. The germline CDR1 and CDR2 sequences are MNHEY and SMNVEV (reference sequence). Trimming took off 5 bases at V and 3 bases at J, with 17 bases between the two ends. In nucleotides, the CDR3 is TGTGCCAGCAGTCCCACCCAGAAACCCAACTACGAGCAGTACTTC. Its translation is CASSPTQKPNYEQYF.

This clonotype appeared many times. This sequence joins TRBV5-6 and TRBJ2-4; TRBD1 might be the D (6 bases). This CDR3 has 16 residues. Germline CDR1 SGHDT, CDR2 YYEEEE. Deletions cut 3 bases from V and 0 bases from J, with 13 bases between. CDR3 bases: TGTGCCAGCAGCTCGACAGGAGAACTAGCCAAAAACATTCAGTACTTC. It encodes CASSSTGELAKNIQYF.

The chain employs TRBV5-6 and TRBJ2-7; 7 bases are shared with TRBD2. The CDR3 extends over 13 amino acids. V trimming: 2 bases; J trimming: 6 bases; junction bases outside the gene matches: 5. CDR1 SGHDT and CDR2 YYEEEE come from the germline V gene. CDR3 DNA: TGTGCCAGCAGCTTCGGGAGGACGGGCGAGCAGTACTTC. The encoded protein is CASSFGRTGEQYF.

The chain has TRBV6-1 and TRBJ2-2; 10 nucleotides align to TRBD2. V trimming: 7 bases; J trimming: 7 bases; junction bases outside the gene matches: 18. In germline, CDR1 is MNHNS, CDR2 SASEGT. The CDR3 loop spans 18 amino acids. The CDR3 DNA is TGTGCCAGCACCCAACCCCGGCTAGCGGGAGACAGTGGCGGGGAGCTGTTTTTT. Its protein is CASTQPRLAGDSGGELFF.